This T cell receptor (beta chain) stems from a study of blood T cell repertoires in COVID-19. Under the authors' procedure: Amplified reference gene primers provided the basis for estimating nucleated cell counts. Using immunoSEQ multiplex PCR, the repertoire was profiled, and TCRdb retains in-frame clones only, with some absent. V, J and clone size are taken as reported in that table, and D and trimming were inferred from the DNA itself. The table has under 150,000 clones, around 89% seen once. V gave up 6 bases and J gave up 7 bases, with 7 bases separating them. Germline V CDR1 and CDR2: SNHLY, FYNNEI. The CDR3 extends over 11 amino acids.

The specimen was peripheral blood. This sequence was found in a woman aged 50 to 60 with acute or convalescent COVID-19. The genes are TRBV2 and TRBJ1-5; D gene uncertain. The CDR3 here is CASRLEQPQHF. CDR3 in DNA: TGTGCCAGCAGGCTCGAGCAGCCCCAGCATTTT.